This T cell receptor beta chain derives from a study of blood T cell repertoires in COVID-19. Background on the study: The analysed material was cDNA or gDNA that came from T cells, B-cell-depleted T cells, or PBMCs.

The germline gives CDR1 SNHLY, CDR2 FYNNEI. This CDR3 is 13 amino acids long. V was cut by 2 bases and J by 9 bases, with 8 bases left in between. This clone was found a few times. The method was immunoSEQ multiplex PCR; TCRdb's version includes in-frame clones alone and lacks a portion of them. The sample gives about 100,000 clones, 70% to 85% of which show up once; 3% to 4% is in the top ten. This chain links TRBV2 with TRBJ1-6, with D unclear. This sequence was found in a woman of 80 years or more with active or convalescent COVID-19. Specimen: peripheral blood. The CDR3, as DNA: TGTGCCAGCAGTGAACCCGGGTCTTCACCCCTCCACTTT. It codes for CASSEPGSSPLHF.